This TCR beta chain was recovered during a study of T cell repertoires in cytomegalovirus infection. Study-level background: Shared public TCR beta signatures pointed to both CMV infection and a matching HLA type.

TCRdb ran MiXCR on the reads and lists one entry per CDR3 protein. The table records roughly 340,000 distinct CDR3 sequences, 25% to 35% of them present only once. This CDR3 contains 15 residues. V dropped 1 base and J dropped 6 bases, with 13 bases sitting between them. The germline gives CDR1 DFQATT, CDR2 SNEGSKA (reference sequence). In this sample, this clonotype turned up a few times. Its antigen is still unknown. The material sequenced was cultured PBMCs, taken from culture after CMV antigen stimulation. The chain combines TRBV20-1 with TRBJ1-6; D perhaps matches TRBD1 (5 bases). The clonotype was recovered from a human donor in good health (CMV status not recorded). Some clones in this sample may be carry-over from other donors' samples. The CDR3 region is CSARAGNGINSPLHF. In DNA, the CDR3 is TGCAGTGCTAGAGCAGGGAATGGAATTAATTCACCCCTCCACTTT.